The present entry profiles one T cell receptor beta chain with its context. The antigen is not known. The germline V gene encodes CDR1 MNHEY and CDR2 SMNVEV (reference sequence). The CDR3 loop spans 15 amino acids. The data were taken from a study of monozygotic twins with inflammatory bowel disease. The study, taken as a whole, reports: Sharing of clonotypes with others was lower in IBD patients than in healthy twins, and this was especially so with disease activity. Different subtypes (of T cells) could not be told apart from one another.

UMIs bearing a 6-nucleotide sample barcode were added through template switching. TCRdb re-called the 5' RACE reads; one entry per CDR3 protein, DNA not given. This repertoire includes around 450,000 distinct CDR3 sequences. The sample consisted of blood. V and J are TRBV27 and TRBJ1-1; TCRdb outputs TRBD1, but without DNA this stays unchecked. The source of this sequence is a human donor with ulcerative colitis or Crohn's disease, or a healthy co-twin of an affected twin (not recorded which). This chain's CDR3 is CASRRDSYLRTEAFF.